A single sample gave rise to the 3 T cell receptor beta chains below, sequenced in a study of blood T cell repertoires in COVID-19. The repertoire was sequenced with immunoSEQ multiplex PCR; TCRdb's copy has only in-frame clones and lacks some. This sample has some 390,000 clones, with approximately 91% found just once. The sequencing sample was made of peripheral blood. The origin of the receptors is a middle-aged woman with COVID-19, enrolled during active disease.

This sequence joins TRBV12-5 and TRBJ1-5; the D is unclear. Per the germline V gene, CDR1 is LGHNT and CDR2 is FRNRAP. The CDR3 loop spans 17 amino acids. V shed 6 bases and J shed 4 bases, with 22 bases lying between them. DNA for the CDR3: TGTGCTAGTGGCAAATTAACAGTCCCAGAGCTAAATCAGCCCCAGCATTTT. Translated, it gives CASGKLTVPELNQPQHF.

This chain joins TRBV19 and TRBJ1-4; 8 bases align to TRBD1. Trimming removed 7 bases from V and 7 bases from J; junction bases left unmatched: 17. In germline, CDR1 is LNHDA, CDR2 SQIVND (reference sequence). The CDR3 totals 17 residues. The CDR3 sequence: CASTTRDRPAKAEKLFF. As DNA, the CDR3 is TGTGCCAGTACCACCCGGGACAGGCCGGCAAAGGCTGAAAAACTGTTTTTT.

This chain uses TRBV19 with TRBJ2-3; 7 nucleotides match TRBD1. This CDR3 spans 13 amino acids. CDR1 LNHDA and CDR2 SQIVND come from the germline V gene (reference sequence). Germline trimming cut 6 bases from V and 7 bases from J; bases unmatched to any gene: 7. As DNA, the CDR3 is TGTGCCAGTAGGGACAGGCAATTATATACGCAGTATTTT. It codes for CASRDRQLYTQYF.